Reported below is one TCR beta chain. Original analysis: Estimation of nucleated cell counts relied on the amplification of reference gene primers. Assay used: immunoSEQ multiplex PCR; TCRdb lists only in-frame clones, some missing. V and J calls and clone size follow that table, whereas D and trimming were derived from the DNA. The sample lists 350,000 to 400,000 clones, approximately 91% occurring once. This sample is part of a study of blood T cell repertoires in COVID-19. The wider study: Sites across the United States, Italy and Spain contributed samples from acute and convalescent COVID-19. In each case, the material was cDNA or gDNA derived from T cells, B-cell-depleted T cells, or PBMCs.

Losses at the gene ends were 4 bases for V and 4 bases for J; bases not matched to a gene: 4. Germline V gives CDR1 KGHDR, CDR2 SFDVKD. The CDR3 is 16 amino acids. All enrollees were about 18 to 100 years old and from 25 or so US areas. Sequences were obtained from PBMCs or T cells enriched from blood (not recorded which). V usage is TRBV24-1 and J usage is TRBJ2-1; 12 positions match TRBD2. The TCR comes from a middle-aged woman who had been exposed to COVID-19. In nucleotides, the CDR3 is TGTGCCACCAGTGACCCTAGCGGGAGGGCATACAATGAGCAGTTCTTC. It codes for CATSDPSGRAYNEQFF.